One T cell receptor (beta chain) is described in this entry. Antigen specificity is unknown. Carried by the TCR beta cDNA libraries were unique molecular identifiers. The T cell input of 1 to 10 million gave roughly 0.5 million cDNA molecules. TCRdb itself ran the PCR reads through MiXCR, one entry per CDR3 protein. The sample has 450,000 to 700,000 distinct CDR3 sequences, about 40% seen once. This record belongs to a study of post-analysis software for immune sequencing data. At the level of the study: The courses of disease that were included comprised relapsing-remitting, secondary progressive and progressive-relapsing multiple sclerosis.

Study-wide results and limits: F measure clustering grouped samples strongly by preparation batch. TRBV segments more frequent in patients than in controls numbered five and included TRBV5-6, TRBV5-1 and TRBV20-1. Significantly lower normalized Chao1 diversity was found in patients with multiple sclerosis relative to controls.

The CDR3 loop spans 15 amino acids. Looked up from germline, CDR1 is DFQATT and CDR2 is SNEGSKA (reference sequence). The trim removed 6 bases at V and 4 bases at J, leaving 11 bases unmatched. The sequence came from a girl aged 10-17 years with multiple sclerosis. The chain has TRBV20-1 and TRBJ1-4, with 7 bases aligning to TRBD1. Sequencing used blood. CDR3 sequence reads: CSATPWTGINEKLFF. The CDR3 bases are TGCAGTGCAACGCCCTGGACAGGCATTAATGAAAAACTGTTTTTT.